The rows below give T cell receptor beta chains drawn from one sample of a study of blood T cell repertoires in COVID-19. Data came from immunoSEQ multiplex PCR; TCRdb stores just in-frame clones and leaves some out. The repertoire holds around 250,000 clones, with about 91% as singletons. Material for sequencing was PBMCs or T cells enriched from blood (not recorded which). The receptors derive from a human donor in a cohort exposed to, infected with or recovered from COVID-19 (not recorded which). The donor label of this sample is uncertain. Each CDR3 is given with its conserved first and last residue. D genes are given only for firm matches. The listing skips clone size in some rows; elsewhere it reads once, few, many or a size class.

clone size: -; J gene: TRBJ2-2; D gene: -; V gene: TRBV2; CDR3 protein: CAKKRPGRDTGELFF; CDR3 DNA: TGTGCCAAGAAGAGACCCGGGCGGGACACCGGGGAGCTGTTTTTT
clone size: -; J gene: TRBJ2-1; D gene: -; V gene: TRBV3-1/TRBV3-2; CDR3 protein: CASSDSATSYNEQFF; CDR3 DNA: TGTGCCAGCAGCGATAGCGCCACATCCTACAATGAGCAGTTCTTC
clone size: -; J gene: TRBJ1-6; D gene: -; V gene: TRBV14; CDR3 protein: CASSPLAVDSPLHF; CDR3 DNA: TGTGCCAGCAGCCCATTGGCGGTTGATTCACCCCTCCACTTT
clone size: -; J gene: TRBJ1-6; D gene: TRBD1; V gene: TRBV7-3; CDR3 protein: CASSWDSNSPLHF; CDR3 DNA: TGTGCCAGCAGCTGGGACAGTAATTCACCCCTCCACTTT
clone size: -; J gene: TRBJ1-1; D gene: -; V gene: TRBV5-6; CDR3 protein: CASSSLEEAFF; CDR3 DNA: TGTGCCAGCAGCTCCCTGGAGGAAGCTTTCTTT
clone size: once; J gene: TRBJ1-1; D gene: TRBD1; V gene: TRBV27; CDR3 protein: CASSLSRDRGRTEAFF; CDR3 DNA: TGTGCCAGCAGTTTATCGAGGGACAGGGGGAGGACTGAAGCTTTCTTT
clone size: -; J gene: TRBJ1-1; D gene: -; V gene: TRBV25-1; CDR3 protein: CASSEGGGITEAFF; CDR3 DNA: TGTGCCAGCAGTGAGGGGGGAGGTATCACTGAAGCTTTCTTT
clone size: -; J gene: TRBJ1-5; D gene: TRBD1; V gene: TRBV10-3; CDR3 protein: CAISRTGADQPQHF; CDR3 DNA: TGTGCCATCAGTCGGACAGGGGCGGATCAGCCCCAGCATTTT
clone size: -; J gene: TRBJ2-7; D gene: TRBD1; V gene: TRBV12-5; CDR3 protein: CASGHRTGPYEQYF; CDR3 DNA: TGTGCTAGTGGCCATAGGACAGGGCCCTACGAGCAGTACTTC
clone size: -; J gene: TRBJ2-1; D gene: -; V gene: TRBV5-4; CDR3 protein: CASSSERSYNEQFF; CDR3 DNA: TGTGCCAGCAGCTCGGAGCGGTCCTACAATGAGCAGTTCTTC
clone size: -; J gene: TRBJ2-3; D gene: -; V gene: TRBV1; CDR3 protein: CTSSQELAGARITDTQYF; CDR3 DNA: TGCACCAGCAGCCAAGAACTAGCGGGGGCGAGGATCACAGATACGCAGTATTTT
clone size: -; J gene: TRBJ1-2; D gene: TRBD1; V gene: TRBV2; CDR3 protein: CASSEGTGALEPGYTF; CDR3 DNA: TGTGCCAGCAGTGAGGGGACAGGGGCCCTAGAACCAGGCTACACCTTC
clone size: -; J gene: TRBJ2-1; D gene: -; V gene: TRBV6-5; CDR3 protein: CAAQPLNNEQFF; CDR3 DNA: TGTGCCGCACAGCCTCTTAACAATGAGCAGTTCTTC
clone size: -; J gene: TRBJ2-7; D gene: -; V gene: TRBV6-5; CDR3 protein: CASTHLPGAYEQYF; CDR3 DNA: TGTGCCAGCACCCACCTCCCGGGGGCCTACGAGCAGTACTTC
clone size: -; J gene: TRBJ2-1; D gene: TRBD1; V gene: TRBV18; CDR3 protein: CASSPRDRSSGEQFF; CDR3 DNA: TGTGCCAGCTCACCCCGGGACAGAAGTTCCGGTGAGCAGTTCTTC
clone size: -; J gene: TRBJ1-1; D gene: TRBD1; V gene: TRBV30; CDR3 protein: CAWSPDRGRTEAFF; CDR3 DNA: TGTGCCTGGAGTCCCGACAGGGGGCGGACTGAAGCTTTCTTT
clone size: -; J gene: TRBJ1-5; D gene: -; V gene: TRBV19; CDR3 protein: CASSWTLVDQPQHF; CDR3 DNA: TGTGCCAGTAGCTGGACTTTGGTCGATCAGCCCCAGCATTTT
clone size: -; J gene: TRBJ1-1; D gene: -; V gene: TRBV29-1; CDR3 protein: CSAVPQENTEAFF; CDR3 DNA: TGCAGCGCGGTCCCGCAGGAGAACACTGAAGCTTTCTTT
clone size: -; J gene: TRBJ1-2; D gene: -; V gene: TRBV21-1; CDR3 protein: CASSKEGLF; CDR3 DNA: TGTGCCAGCAGCAAAGAGGGGCTCTTC
clone size: -; J gene: TRBJ1-5; D gene: -; V gene: TRBV15; CDR3 protein: CATSTRQTGQPQHF; CDR3 DNA: TGTGCCACCAGCACTCGACAGACAGGTCAGCCCCAGCATTTT
clone size: -; J gene: TRBJ1-3; D gene: -; V gene: TRBV15; CDR3 protein: CATSRDTDSSGNTIYF; CDR3 DNA: TGTGCCACCAGCAGAGATACAGACAGCTCTGGAAACACCATATATTTT
clone size: -; J gene: TRBJ2-3; D gene: TRBD2; V gene: TRBV9; CDR3 protein: CASSVSVRGGTDTQYF; CDR3 DNA: TGTGCCAGCAGCGTAAGTGTGCGGGGGGGCACAGATACGCAGTATTTT
clone size: -; J gene: TRBJ1-5; D gene: -; V gene: TRBV19; CDR3 protein: CASSGGQEYSNQPQHF; CDR3 DNA: TGTGCCAGTAGTGGGGGCCAGGAATATAGCAATCAGCCCCAGCATTTT
clone size: -; J gene: TRBJ1-6; D gene: -; V gene: TRBV7-2; CDR3 protein: CASRLPALNSPLHF; CDR3 DNA: TGTGCCAGCAGGTTGCCTGCGCTTAATTCACCCCTCCACTTT
clone size: -; J gene: TRBJ2-7; D gene: TRBD1; V gene: TRBV6-6; CDR3 protein: CASSPDRGGYEQYF; CDR3 DNA: TGTGCCAGCAGTCCCGACAGGGGTGGGTACGAGCAGTACTTC
clone size: few; J gene: TRBJ2-7; D gene: TRBD2; V gene: TRBV19; CDR3 protein: CASPLSPGLAGAEQYF; CDR3 DNA: TGTGCCAGTCCTCTGTCCCCGGGACTAGCGGGGGCCGAGCAGTACTTC
clone size: -; J gene: TRBJ2-5; D gene: -; V gene: TRBV21-1; CDR3 protein: CASSNSGTSRETQYF; CDR3 DNA: TGTGCCAGCAGCAATTCCGGGACTAGCAGGGAGACCCAGTACTTC
clone size: -; J gene: TRBJ1-2; D gene: -; V gene: TRBV11-2; CDR3 protein: CASSTPAGLANYGYTF; CDR3 DNA: TGTGCCAGCAGCACGCCCGCAGGGTTAGCTAACTATGGCTACACCTTC
clone size: many; J gene: TRBJ1-6; D gene: -; V gene: TRBV7-3; CDR3 protein: CASSLILGSSPLHF; CDR3 DNA: TGTGCCAGCAGCTTAATTTTGGGCAGTTCACCCCTCCACTTT
clone size: -; J gene: TRBJ2-3; D gene: -; V gene: TRBV27; CDR3 protein: CASSFINPGEPPYF; CDR3 DNA: TGTGCCAGCAGTTTTATCAATCCAGGGGAGCCGCCGTATTTT
clone size: -; J gene: TRBJ1-4; D gene: -; V gene: TRBV5-1; CDR3 protein: CASSPLVGGTNEKLFF; CDR3 DNA: TGCGCCAGCAGCCCTCTAGTGGGGGGAACTAATGAAAAACTGTTTTTT
clone size: once; J gene: TRBJ1-2; D gene: -; V gene: TRBV19; CDR3 protein: CASSMAGANYGYTF; CDR3 DNA: TGTGCCAGTAGTATGGCAGGGGCTAACTATGGCTACACCTTC
clone size: -; J gene: TRBJ2-7; D gene: TRBD1; V gene: TRBV27; CDR3 protein: CASSLSPWTGSSYEQYF; CDR3 DNA: TGTGCCAGCAGTTTATCGCCCTGGACAGGTAGCTCCTACGAGCAGTACTTC
clone size: -; J gene: TRBJ2-7; D gene: TRBD2; V gene: TRBV13; CDR3 protein: CASSLGLAGGYTYEQYF; CDR3 DNA: TGTGCCAGCAGCTTAGGCCTAGCGGGGGGTTATACCTACGAGCAGTACTTC
clone size: -; J gene: TRBJ2-1; D gene: -; V gene: TRBV19; CDR3 protein: CASSIRGDNEQFF; CDR3 DNA: TGTGCCAGTAGTATAAGAGGAGACAATGAGCAGTTCTTC
clone size: -; J gene: TRBJ1-6; D gene: -; V gene: TRBV7-6; CDR3 protein: CASSSQADNSPLHF; CDR3 DNA: TGTGCCAGCAGCTCTCAAGCCGATAATTCACCCCTCCACTTT
clone size: -; J gene: TRBJ1-6; D gene: TRBD1; V gene: TRBV28; CDR3 protein: CASRSGGQGNSPLHF; CDR3 DNA: TGTGCCAGCCGTTCTGGGGGACAGGGGAATTCACCCCTCCACTTT
clone size: -; J gene: TRBJ1-2; D gene: TRBD1; V gene: TRBV11-2; CDR3 protein: CASRETGPYGYTF; CDR3 DNA: TGTGCCAGCAGAGAGACAGGGCCTTATGGCTACACCTTC
clone size: -; J gene: TRBJ2-7; D gene: TRBD2; V gene: TRBV5-6; CDR3 protein: CASSLTSEYHEQYF; CDR3 DNA: TGTGCCAGCAGTTTGACTAGCGAATATCACGAGCAGTACTTC
clone size: -; J gene: TRBJ1-2; D gene: TRBD1; V gene: TRBV29-1; CDR3 protein: CSVRRGPDGYTF; CDR3 DNA: TGCAGCGTTCGAAGGGGGCCTGATGGCTACACCTTC
clone size: few; J gene: TRBJ2-3; D gene: -; V gene: TRBV19; CDR3 protein: CASSIAIVQGTQYF; CDR3 DNA: TGTGCCAGTAGTATAGCAATAGTCCAGGGTACGCAGTATTTT
clone size: -; J gene: TRBJ1-1; D gene: -; V gene: TRBV5-1; CDR3 protein: CASSLDQEAFF; CDR3 DNA: TGCGCCAGCAGCTTGGATCAGGAAGCTTTCTTT
clone size: -; J gene: TRBJ2-5; D gene: -; V gene: TRBV20-1; CDR3 protein: CSASGGETQYF; CDR3 DNA: TGCAGTGCTTCCGGGGGAGAGACCCAGTACTTC
clone size: -; J gene: TRBJ2-7; D gene: TRBD1; V gene: TRBV30; CDR3 protein: CAWSVPGGSYEQYF; CDR3 DNA: TGTGCCTGGAGTGTCCCAGGGGGCAGCTACGAGCAGTACTTC